One sample yielded the 9 T cell receptor beta chains listed below, sequenced in a study of T-cell memory formation after mild COVID-19. TCRdb independently ran MiXCR on the 5' RACE reads; one entry per CDR3 protein. The sample has approximately 65,000 distinct CDR3 sequences; over 15% are singletons. The sequenced sample was PBMCs or a T cell subset sorted from them (not recorded which). These receptors all stem from an adult woman who had mild COVID-19 (a few samples of this study predate the infection). Cell type and time point are not known.

This clonotype was observed a handful of times. The chain links TRBV24-1 to TRBJ2-5, with 9 nucleotides matching TRBD1. This CDR3 contains 15 residues. V shed 7 bases and J 4 bases; nucleotides not matched to a gene: 9. The germline CDR1 and CDR2 sequences are KGHDR and SFDVKD. The CDR3 sequence is CATREAQGAGETQYF. CDR3 coding DNA: TGTGCCACCAGGGAAGCACAGGGGGCAGGAGAGACCCAGTACTTC.

In its sample, this clonotype was seen a few times. The chain employs TRBV7-6 and TRBJ2-7; D possibly matches TRBD1 or TRBD2 (7 bases each). This CDR3 has 13 amino acids. The V end was cut by 6 bases, the J end by 5 bases, with 14 bases between. Per the germline V gene, CDR1 is SGHVS and CDR2 is FNYEAQ. The chain's CDR3 is CASSPQGGDEQYF. As DNA, the CDR3 is TGTGCCAGCAGTCCGCAGGGGGGGGACGAGCAGTACTTC.

The sample holds a few counts of this clonotype. The chain is built from TRBV7-6 and TRBJ1-6; TRBD1 matches at 8 bases. With V trimmed by 5 bases and J by 10 bases, 10 bases remained unmatched. The CDR3 extends over 15 amino acids. CDR1 is SGHVS and CDR2 is FNYEAQ in the germline V gene. The CDR3 nucleotides are TGTGCCAGCAGCCCCGGACAGGGAGGAGGCTCACCCCTCCACTTT. Protein product: CASSPGQGGGSPLHF.

This clonotype occurred many times. This chain connects TRBV12-3 or TRBV12-4 to TRBJ2-7; 7 nucleotides agree with TRBD2. The CDR3 length is 12 residues. V was pared by 6 bases and J by 3 bases, with 2 bases of the junction left unmatched. CDR3 nucleotide sequence: TGTGCCAGCAGCCCGGGAGGCTACGAGCAGTACTTC. The encoded protein is CASSPGGYEQYF.

The chain employs TRBV12-3 or TRBV12-4 and TRBJ1-2; perhaps TRBD1 as D (5 bases). V lost 5 bases, J lost 2 bases, and 24 bases lay in between. This CDR3 has 18 residues. Here the CDR3 DNA reads TGTGCCAGCAGTCCACACCCCGGGCCGACAGACCGAAACTATGGCTACACCTTC. This codes for CASSPHPGPTDRNYGYTF.

This clonotype was counted only a few times. The chain employs TRBV7-9 and TRBJ2-3; D ambiguous. V shed 5 bases and J shed 0 bases, with 9 bases lying between them. Germline loops: CDR1 SEHNR, CDR2 FQNEAQ (reference sequence). The CDR3 is 14 residues long. The DNA of the CDR3 is TGTGCCAGCAGCCCAAGAGAGAGCACAGATACGCAGTATTTT. Translation: CASSPRESTDTQYF.

This clonotype was observed a few times. The chain has TRBV4-3 and TRBJ2-7; D not resolved. Trimming took 1 base from V and 5 from J, leaving 6 bases between them. The CDR3 sequence is 12 residues long. Germline CDR1 reads LGHNA; CDR2 reads YSLEER. The CDR3: CASSQGWDEQYF. CDR3 nucleotides: TGCGCCAGCAGCCAAGGTTGGGACGAGCAGTACTTC.

The chain uses TRBV13 and TRBJ2-1; perhaps TRBD1 as D (6 bases). The germline CDR1 and CDR2 sequences are PRHDT and FYEKMQ (reference sequence). V was trimmed by 2 bases and J by 16 bases, leaving 12 bases between them. This CDR3 comprises 11 residues. In DNA, the CDR3 is TGTGCCAGCAGCTTAAGGACAGCCGGATTCTTC. As protein: CASSLRTAGFF.

This rearrangement joins TRBV27 to TRBJ2-3; no firm D call. CDR3 size: 13 residues. V lost 8 bases and J lost 2, with 11 bases in between. CDR1 and CDR2 (germline): MNHEY, SMNVEV (reference sequence). CDR3 DNA: TGTGCCAGCGGCGACCCGAACACAGATACGCAGTATTTT. As protein: CASGDPNTDTQYF.